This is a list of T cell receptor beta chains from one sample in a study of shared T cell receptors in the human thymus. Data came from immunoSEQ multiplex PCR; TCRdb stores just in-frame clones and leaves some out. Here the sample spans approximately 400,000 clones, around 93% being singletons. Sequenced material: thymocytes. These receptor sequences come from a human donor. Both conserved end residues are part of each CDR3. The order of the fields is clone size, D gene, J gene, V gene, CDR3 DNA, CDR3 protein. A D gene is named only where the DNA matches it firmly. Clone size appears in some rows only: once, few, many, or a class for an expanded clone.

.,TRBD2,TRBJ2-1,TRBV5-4,TGTGCCAGCAGCTTGAGCGGGAGTGATGAGCAGTTCTTC,CASSLSGSDEQFF
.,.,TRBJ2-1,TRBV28,TGTGCCAGCAGCCCGACCGCCAACAATGAGCAGTTCTTC,CASSPTANNEQFF
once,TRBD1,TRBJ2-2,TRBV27,TGTGCCAGCAGTTTATTTTTCCAGGGGGCCGCCGGGGAGCTGTTTTTT,CASSLFFQGAAGELFF
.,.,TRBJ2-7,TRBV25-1,TGTGCCAGCACTGCAGTATCTCCGCTCGAGCAGTACTTC,CASTAVSPLEQYF
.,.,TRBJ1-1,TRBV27,TGTGCCAGCATCGGACGATGGAACACTGAAGCTTTCTTT,CASIGRWNTEAFF
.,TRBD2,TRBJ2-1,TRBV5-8,TGTGCCAGCAGCTTATGGACTAGCGGTTTTTCCTTGGACTACAATGAGCAGTTCTTC,CASSLWTSGFSLDYNEQFF
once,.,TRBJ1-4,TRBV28,TGTGCCAGCCTCCATCCGCAGGGGGAAAAACTGTTTTTT,CASLHPQGEKLFF
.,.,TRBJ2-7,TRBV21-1,TGTGATCTCAGCCGGCTAGCGGGCCTCTACGAGCAGTACTTC,CDLSRLAGLYEQYF
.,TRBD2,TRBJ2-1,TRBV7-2,TGTGCCAGCAGCGCTCGGACTAGCGGATACAATGAGCAGTTCTTC,CASSARTSGYNEQFF
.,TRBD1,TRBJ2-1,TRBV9,TGTGCCAGCAGCCCGAGACAGGGTGGGTTCTCCTACAATGAGCAGTTCTTC,CASSPRQGGFSYNEQFF
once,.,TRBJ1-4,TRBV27,TGTGCCAGCAGTTTACTCGGGGGCCCAGAAAAACTGTTTTTT,CASSLLGGPEKLFF
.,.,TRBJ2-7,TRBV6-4,TGTGCCAGCAAGACTACCGGAGGGCACGGGCCCGAGCAGTACTTC,CASKTTGGHGPEQYF
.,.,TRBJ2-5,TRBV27,TGTGCCAGCAGTTCGGAGGGGACAGACCAAGAGACCCAGTACTTC,CASSSEGTDQETQYF
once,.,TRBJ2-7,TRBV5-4,TGTGCCAGCAGCTCCAGAAGCTCCTACGAGCAGTACTTC,CASSSRSSYEQYF
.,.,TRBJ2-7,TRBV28,TGTGCCAGCAGTTTCCCACCGGGACACGGAGACGACGAGCAGTACTTC,CASSFPPGHGDDEQYF
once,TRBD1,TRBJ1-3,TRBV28,TGTGCCAGCAGTTTATCCGCCAGGGGGCAAGGAAACACCATATATTTT,CASSLSARGQGNTIYF
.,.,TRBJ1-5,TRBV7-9,TGTGCCAGCAGCTTAGAGTCTCGGGACTGCGATAGCAATCAGCCCCAGCATTTT,CASSLESRDCDSNQPQHF
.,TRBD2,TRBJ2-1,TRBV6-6,TGTGCCAGCAGCACAGCGGGAGTACCCTACAATGAGCAGTTCTTC,CASSTAGVPYNEQFF
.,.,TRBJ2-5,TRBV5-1,TGCGCCAGCAGCTTGAAGGGCGGGGCGTACCAAGAGACCCAGTACTTC,CASSLKGGAYQETQYF